This TCR beta chain was identified during a study of shared clonotypes between healthy human individuals. The CDR3 is 16 residues long. Germline V lookup: CDR1 SGHTA, CDR2 FQGTGA. The V end was cut by 0 bases, the J end by 4 bases, with 13 bases between. Method: immunoSEQ multiplex PCR; TCRdb's copy keeps in-frame clones and lacks some. The data show more than 1.2 million clones, approximately 98.5% seen once. The sequence came from a man younger than 45 in good health. The sample was naive CD4+ T cells sorted from blood. Documented subset: CD45RA+ positively selected. J is TRBJ2-1 and V is TRBV7-3, with D tentatively TRBD2 (7 bases). This CDR3 is CASSLTGGGSYNEQFF. The CDR3 coding sequence is TGTGCCAGCAGCTTAACCGGCGGGGGCTCTTACAATGAGCAGTTCTTC.